This is a list of T cell receptor beta chains from one sample in a study of T cells in Graves' hyperthyroidism and ophthalmopathy. TCRdb reprocessed the multiplex PCR reads with MiXCR, giving one entry per CDR3 protein. Here the sample spans about 400,000 distinct CDR3 sequences, roughly 15% being singletons. Sequences were obtained from blood. The receptor set was obtained from a woman aged 18-29 years with Graves' hyperthyroidism. CDR3s include the opening cysteine and the closing phenylalanine or tryptophan. The D gene is left open where the match is weak. Not all rows give a size; the values are once, few, many and, for expanded clones, a class.

abundance: many; v_gene: TRBV28; j_gene: TRBJ2-7; len: 19; d_gene: NA; CDR3nt: TGTGCCAGCAGTTTATCCGTGGGTTACAGCCCGGAAATCCCCTACGAGCAGTACTTC; CDR3aa: CASSLSVGYSPEIPYEQYF
abundance: few; v_gene: TRBV5-1; j_gene: TRBJ1-2; len: 14; d_gene: NA; CDR3nt: TGTGCCAGCAGCGTAACAGGGCCTCACTATGGCTACACCTTC; CDR3aa: CASSVTGPHYGYTF
abundance: many; v_gene: TRBV7-8; j_gene: TRBJ2-7; len: 13; d_gene: NA; CDR3nt: TGTGCCAGCAGCTTTGGGGTCTCCTACGAGCAGTACTTC; CDR3aa: CASSFGVSYEQYF
abundance: few; v_gene: TRBV2; j_gene: TRBJ1-2; len: 12; d_gene: NA; CDR3nt: TGTGCCAGCGCGCCGACAGGCTATGGCTACACCTTC; CDR3aa: CASAPTGYGYTF
abundance: few; v_gene: TRBV30; j_gene: TRBJ2-7; len: 14; d_gene: TRBD1; CDR3nt: TGTGCCTGGAGTAGACAGGGGGTCAGCTACGAGCAGTACTTC; CDR3aa: CAWSRQGVSYEQYF
abundance: NA; v_gene: TRBV27; j_gene: TRBJ2-7; len: 16; d_gene: TRBD2; CDR3nt: TGTGCCAGCAGTTTATCGACTAGCGGGCTTTCCTACGAGCAGTACTTC; CDR3aa: CASSLSTSGLSYEQYF
abundance: NA; v_gene: TRBV9; j_gene: TRBJ2-5; len: 14; d_gene: NA; CDR3nt: TGTGCCAGCAGCGCAGGTGGTACCAAAGAGACCCAGTACTTC; CDR3aa: CASSAGGTKETQYF
abundance: many; v_gene: TRBV2; j_gene: TRBJ2-1; len: 13; d_gene: NA; CDR3nt: TGTGCCAGCAGTGAGAATAGGGACAATGAGCAGTTCTTC; CDR3aa: CASSENRDNEQFF
abundance: few; v_gene: TRBV4-3; j_gene: TRBJ2-6; len: 16; d_gene: NA; CDR3nt: TGCGCCAGCAGCCAAGATGTGTCAGCTGGGGCCAACGTCCTGACTTTC; CDR3aa: CASSQDVSAGANVLTF
abundance: many; v_gene: TRBV28; j_gene: TRBJ1-1; len: 13; d_gene: NA; CDR3nt: TGTGCCAGCAGCCTTGTTCACTCGTCAGAAGCTTTCTTT; CDR3aa: CASSLVHSSEAFF
abundance: NA; v_gene: TRBV29-1; j_gene: TRBJ2-1; len: 14; d_gene: NA; CDR3nt: TGCAGCGTAGGAGCGAGGCTCTCCTACAATGAGCAGTTCTTC; CDR3aa: CSVGARLSYNEQFF
abundance: few; v_gene: TRBV20-1; j_gene: TRBJ1-6; len: 13; d_gene: NA; CDR3nt: TGCAGTGCTAGAGATTTTGTAAATTCACCCCTCCACTTT; CDR3aa: CSARDFVNSPLHF
abundance: NA; v_gene: TRBV12-3/TRBV12-4; j_gene: TRBJ2-1; len: 13; d_gene: NA; CDR3nt: TGTGCCAGCAGTTTACCCCCCACGGCGGAGCAGTTCTTC; CDR3aa: CASSLPPTAEQFF
abundance: few; v_gene: TRBV19; j_gene: TRBJ1-2; len: 15; d_gene: TRBD1; CDR3nt: TGTGCCAGTAGTAGCGGGACAGGGAATAACTATGGCTACACCTTC; CDR3aa: CASSSGTGNNYGYTF
abundance: NA; v_gene: TRBV28; j_gene: TRBJ2-1; len: 15; d_gene: NA; CDR3nt: TGTGCCAGCAGTGGACTCCCGAGCTCCTACAATGAGCAGTTCTTC; CDR3aa: CASSGLPSSYNEQFF